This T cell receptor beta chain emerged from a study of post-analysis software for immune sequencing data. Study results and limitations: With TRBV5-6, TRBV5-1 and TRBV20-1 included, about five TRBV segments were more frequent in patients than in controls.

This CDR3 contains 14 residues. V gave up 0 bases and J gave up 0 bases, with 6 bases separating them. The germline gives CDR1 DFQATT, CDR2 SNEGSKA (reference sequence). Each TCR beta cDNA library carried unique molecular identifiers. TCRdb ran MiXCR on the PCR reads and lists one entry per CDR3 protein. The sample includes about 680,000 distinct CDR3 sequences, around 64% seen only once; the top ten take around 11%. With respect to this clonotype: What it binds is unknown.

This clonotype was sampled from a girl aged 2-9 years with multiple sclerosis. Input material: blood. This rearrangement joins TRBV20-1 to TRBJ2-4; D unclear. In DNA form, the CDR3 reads TGCAGTGCTAGAGATCCGGGAGCCAAAAACATTCAGTACTTC. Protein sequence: CSARDPGAKNIQYF.